This T cell receptor beta chain was obtained from a study of blood T cell repertoires in COVID-19. About the study: Sites across the United States, Italy and Spain contributed samples from acute and convalescent COVID-19. From T cells, B-cell-depleted T cells, or PBMCs came the material, which was cDNA or gDNA.

This CDR3 has 17 amino acids. The V segment lost 3 bases and the J segment 5 bases; nucleotides outside the gene matches: 16. Germline V gene lookup returns CDR1 LGHDT and CDR2 YNNKEL (reference sequence). Study processing details: Scientists estimated how many nucleated cells there were by amplifying reference gene primers. Using immunoSEQ multiplex PCR, the repertoire was profiled, and TCRdb retains in-frame clones only, with some absent. V and J calls and clone size come straight from that table; D and trimming were deduced from the DNA. The table has 40,000 to 50,000 clones, around 90% seen once; the top ten hold around 9.6%.

The chain carries TRBV3-1 (or the pseudogene TRBV3-2) and TRBJ2-7; 7 bases agree with TRBD1. The sequenced material came from peripheral blood. This receptor was taken from a man aged 50 to 60 with active COVID-19. DNA for the CDR3: TGTGCCAGCAGCCATCCACCAGGCGAAGGGGGCAGGAACGAGCAGTACTTC. Amino acid sequence: CASSHPPGEGGRNEQYF.